These 8 T cell receptor beta chains were sequenced from one sample in a study of control samples from healthy donors and cancer patients. Assay: immunoSEQ multiplex PCR; the TCRdb copy retains only in-frame clones and omits some. The sample carries more than 100,000 clones, under 90% recorded once. The specimen was PBMCs. Receptors originate from a man aged 45-65 years with head and neck cancer.

This clone came up once. The chain links TRBV27 to TRBJ2-7, with D unresolved. The germline V gene has CDR1 MNHEY and CDR2 SMNVEV (reference sequence). V was cut by 3 bases and J by 5 bases, with 14 bases left in between. This CDR3 comprises 14 residues. CDR3 in amino acids: CASSLGSQAHEQYF. The CDR3 bases are TGTGCCAGCAGTTTGGGCTCTCAAGCCCACGAGCAGTACTTC.

This chain uses TRBV6-5 with TRBJ1-1; D uncertain. The V gene lost 0 bases and the J gene lost 0 bases, with 8 bases spanning the gap. In germline, CDR1 is MNHEY, CDR2 SVGAGI. The CDR3 loop spans 15 amino acids. CDR3 sequence reads: CASSYSIVMNTEAFF. The CDR3 DNA reads TGTGCCAGCAGTTACTCGATTGTTATGAACACTGAAGCTTTCTTT.

The chain is built from TRBV19 and TRBJ2-3; 7 bases align to TRBD2. V shed 3 bases, J shed 2 bases, and the junction held 8 bases outside the gene matches. Germline CDR1 LNHDA, CDR2 SQIVND (reference sequence). The CDR3 covers 16 residues. The CDR3 coding sequence is TGTGCCAGTAGTATGTCGGGGGGAGGGGACACAGATACGCAGTATTTT. Its protein product is CASSMSGGGDTDTQYF.

J is TRBJ2-7 and V is TRBV7-2, with D perhaps matching TRBD1 or TRBD2 (6 bases each). CDR1 and CDR2 from the germline V gene are SGHTA and FQGNSA. V lost 1 base, J lost 3 bases, and 10 bases lay in between. This CDR3 region has 14 residues. CDR3 sequence reads: CASSLGGAFYEQYF. CDR3 DNA sequence: TGTGCCAGCAGCTTAGGGGGGGCTTTCTACGAGCAGTACTTC. Filled out from reference TRBV7-2 and TRBJ2-7, the complete variable domain reads GAGVSQSPSNKVTEKGKDVELRCDPISGHTALYWYRQSLGQGLEFLIYFQGNSAPDKSGLPSDRFSAERTGGSVSTLTIQRTQQEDSAVYLCASSLGGAFYEQYFGPGTRLTVT.

The chain links TRBV5-1 to TRBJ2-1; TRBD2 aligns across 11 bases. Germline values: CDR1 SGHRS, CDR2 YFSETQ. This CDR3 region has 15 residues. The V and J ends lost 0 bases and 6 bases, in that order; junction bases with no gene match: 2. The CDR3 coding sequence is TGCGCCAGCAGCTTGGGACTAGCGGGAATCAATGAGCAGTTCTTC. Translation gives CASSLGLAGINEQFF.

This clone has only one observation. The chain recombines TRBV3-1 (or the pseudogene TRBV3-2) with TRBJ2-3; D is uncertain. V lost 4 bases and J 2 bases, leaving 13 bases between the germline ends. CDR1 and CDR2 from the germline V gene are LGHDT and YNNKEL (reference sequence). The CDR3 totals 15 residues. In DNA form, the CDR3 reads TGTGCCAGCAGCCCTTCAAAGACGATCACAGATACGCAGTATTTT. Protein: CASSPSKTITDTQYF.

The chain joins TRBV30 to TRBJ1-4, with unresolved D. The CDR3 length is 13 residues. Trimming removed 0 bases from V and 4 bases from J, with 6 bases in between. Germline V gene lookup returns CDR1 GTSNPN and CDR2 SVGIG (reference sequence). DNA for the CDR3: TGTGCCTGGAGTGTACAAGATAATGAAAAACTGTTTTTT. It yields the protein CAWSVQDNEKLFF.

The chain carries TRBV2 and TRBJ2-7; 10 nucleotides line up with TRBD2. Germline assignment: CDR1 SNHLY and CDR2 FYNNEI. V was clipped by 6 bases and J by 2 bases; unmatched bases: 4. The CDR3 has 14 residues. CDR3 protein: CASRSGGAAYEQYF. The CDR3 bases are TGTGCCAGCAGAAGCGGGGGGGCCGCCTACGAGCAGTACTTC.